This T cell receptor beta chain is from a study of T cell changes during pregnancy in multiple sclerosis (dated by TCRdb to about 2019). General notes on the study: In women with multiple sclerosis, the researchers looked at how the T cell repertoire shifted as pregnancy progressed.

The V and J ends are trimmed by 4 bases and 6 bases, leaving 10 bases between them. Inclusive of the bounding cysteine and phenylalanine, the CDR3 is 12 residues long. Left in the record is the CDR3 DNA by itself, 36 bases read in frame from the first base. CDR1 and CDR2 (SGHNT, YYREEE) derive from the germline V gene (reference sequence). This clone was seen more than once but under ten times. Its antigen is currently not known. No much larger clonotype is one base removed from it; base qualities were not supplied. The library was obtained by the immunoSEQ multiplex PCR assay. In TCRdb, the immuneACCESS table is reduced to in-frame sequences with V and J assigned. These tables do not hold every clone; where another copy was compared, an unresolved V gene accounts for under half, and the others remain unexplained. Recorded for this sample are about 68,000 clones; less than 95% of them occurred a single time. Clones ranked in the top ten supply 0.86% of the sample.

The receptor's source is a female donor with multiple sclerosis, enrolled in a pregnancy study. The sample here was peripheral blood, taken in the second trimester of pregnancy. The V and J genes are TRBV5-4 and TRBJ1-2; the D gene is unclear. The CDR3 corresponds to CASSPSGNGYTF. The bases are TGTGCCAGCAGCCCGTCGGGGAATGGCTACACCTTC.